Described below is a single T cell receptor beta chain sequence and its context. Profiled with immunoSEQ multiplex PCR; TCRdb holds only in-frame clones, not every one. The table shows roughly 240,000 clones, with 75% to 90% occurring only once. The data belong to a study of blood T cell repertoires in COVID-19. About the study: Sources were T cells, B-cell-depleted T cells, or PBMCs; the material itself was cDNA or gDNA.

Participant reports of clinical history set cohort assignment. Exposed study participants had met a COVID-19 case within 2 weeks before entry. Looked up from germline, CDR1 is KGHDR and CDR2 is SFDVKD. The V gene lost 10 bases and the J gene lost 0 bases, with 8 bases spanning the gap. The CDR3 spans 13 residues. This clonotype was obtained from a man aged 50-59 years who had been exposed to COVID-19. The V gene is TRBV24-1, the J gene TRBJ2-2, with D uncertain. Material for sequencing was PBMCs or T cells enriched from blood (not recorded which). The CDR3, as DNA: TGTGCCACTGGAGCGTCGAACACCGGGGAGCTGTTTTTT. Protein: CATGASNTGELFF.